The sequence of this T cell receptor (beta chain) was determined in a study of blood T cell repertoires in COVID-19. Method: immunoSEQ multiplex PCR; TCRdb's copy keeps in-frame clones and lacks some. The sample lists fewer than 250,000 clones, about 84% seen once, with approximately 5.5% in the top ten. Germline loops: CDR1 SNHLY, CDR2 FYNNEI. V was pared by 6 bases and J by 3 bases, with 10 bases between. The CDR3 sequence is 13 residues long. J is TRBJ2-3 and V is TRBV2, with TRBD1 as a possible D gene (6 bases). The clonotype comes from a woman of 80 years or more with COVID-19, enrolled during active disease. The sequenced sample consisted of peripheral blood. The CDR3 sequence: CASRKGTTDTQYF. The CDR3 DNA sequence: TGTGCCAGCAGAAAGGGGACAACAGATACGCAGTATTTT.